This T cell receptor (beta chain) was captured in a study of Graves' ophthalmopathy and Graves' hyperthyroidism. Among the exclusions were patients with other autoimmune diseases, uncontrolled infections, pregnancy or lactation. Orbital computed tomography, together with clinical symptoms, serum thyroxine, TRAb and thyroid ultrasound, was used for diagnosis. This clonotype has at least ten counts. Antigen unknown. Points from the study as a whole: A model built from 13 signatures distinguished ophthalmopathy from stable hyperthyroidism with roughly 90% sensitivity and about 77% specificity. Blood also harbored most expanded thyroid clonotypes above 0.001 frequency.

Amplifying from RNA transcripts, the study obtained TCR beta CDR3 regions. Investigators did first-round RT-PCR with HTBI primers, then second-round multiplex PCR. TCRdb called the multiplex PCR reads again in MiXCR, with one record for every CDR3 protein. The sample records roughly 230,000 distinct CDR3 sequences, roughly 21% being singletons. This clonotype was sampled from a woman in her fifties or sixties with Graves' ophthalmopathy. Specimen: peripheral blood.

The DNA for the CDR3 is TGTGCCAGCAGCCAAGGATTCTCATCGGAGGGGCAGTACTTC. Its protein is CASSQGFSSEGQYF. J is TRBJ2-7 and V is TRBV16; D may be TRBD2 (6 bases). CDR3 length: 14 residues. V dropped 2 bases and J dropped 9 bases, with 17 bases sitting between them. CDR1 is KGHSY and CDR2 is FQNENV in the germline V gene.